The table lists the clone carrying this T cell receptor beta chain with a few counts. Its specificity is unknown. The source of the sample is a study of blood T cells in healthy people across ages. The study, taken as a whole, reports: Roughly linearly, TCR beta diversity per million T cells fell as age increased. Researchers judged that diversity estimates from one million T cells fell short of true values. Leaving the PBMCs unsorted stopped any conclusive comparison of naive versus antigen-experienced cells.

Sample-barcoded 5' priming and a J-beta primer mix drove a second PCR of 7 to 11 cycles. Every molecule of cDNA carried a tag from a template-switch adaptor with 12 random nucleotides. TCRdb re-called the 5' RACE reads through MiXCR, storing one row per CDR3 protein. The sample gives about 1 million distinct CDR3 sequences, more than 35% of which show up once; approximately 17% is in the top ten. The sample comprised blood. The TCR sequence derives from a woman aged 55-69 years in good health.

This chain's CDR3 is CASSSPGTSFTDTQYF. The DNA for the CDR3 is TGTGCCAGCAGTTCACCCGGGACAAGTTTCACAGATACGCAGTATTTT. The chain links TRBV12-3 or TRBV12-4 to TRBJ2-3; D possibly corresponds to TRBD1 (6 bases). Trimming left V 4 bases short and J 2 bases short, with 16 bases between. CDR3 length: 16 amino acids.